Following are 10 T cell receptor beta chains from one sample sequenced in a study of T cell responses to AZD1222 COVID-19 vaccine. Assay: immunoSEQ multiplex PCR; the TCRdb copy retains only in-frame clones and omits some. The sample contains 150,000 or so clones, 92% of which appear only once. The specimen was peripheral blood, collected on day 0 of AZD1222 vaccination. The receptor source for this set is an adult in good health.

V usage is TRBV20-1 and J usage is TRBJ2-2; D unresolved. CDR3 length equals 11 residues. Germline CDR1 reads DFQATT; CDR2 reads SNEGSKA (reference sequence). Trimming took 6 bases from V and 2 from J, leaving 4 bases between them. For the CDR3, the DNA is TGCAGTGCAGCAAACACCGGGGAGCTGTTTTTT. This sequence encodes CSAANTGELFF.

This clone was detected once. The rearrangement joins TRBV6-1 to TRBJ1-1; no reliable D call. V was pared by 2 bases and J by 7 bases, with 2 bases between. The length of the CDR3 is 10 residues. CDR1 and CDR2 from the germline V gene are MNHNS and SASEGT. The DNA of the CDR3 is TGTGCCAGCAGTGAACTTGAAGCTTTCTTT. It yields the protein CASSELEAFF.

Worth noting for this clone: The identical CDR3 is also encoded by other nucleotide sequences in the sample. This chain uses TRBV18 with TRBJ1-1; possibly TRBD1 for D (5 bases). Trimming removed 6 bases at V and 1 base at J, with 12 bases between. CDR1 and CDR2 (germline): KGHSH, LQKENI. The CDR3 has 14 amino acids. The CDR3 loop is CASSLDRKNTEAFF. The CDR3 DNA is TGTGCCAGCTCCCTCGACAGAAAGAACACTGAAGCTTTCTTT.

The chain has TRBV7-2 and TRBJ2-3; D could derive from TRBD1 or TRBD2 (6 bases each). This CDR3 contains 16 residues. The germline V gene has CDR1 SGHTA and CDR2 FQGNSA. Trimming pared 6 bases from V and 2 bases from J, leaving 18 bases between. The CDR3 nucleotides are TGTGCCAGCAGGTACCCGGGGGCGTCCCTCACAGATACGCAGTATTTT. Translated: CASRYPGASLTDTQYF. The whole variable domain, remainder taken from reference TRBV7-2 and TRBJ2-3, is GAGVSQSPSNKVTEKGKDVELRCDPISGHTALYWYRQSLGQGLEFLIYFQGNSAPDKSGLPSDRFSAERTGGSVSTLTIQRTQQEDSAVYLCASRYPGASLTDTQYFGPGTRLTVL.

The chain joins TRBV4-2 to TRBJ1-6; D gene uncertain. The CDR3 has 16 amino acids. The germline CDR1 and CDR2 sequences are LGHNA and YNFKEQ. V lost 3 bases and J lost 5, with 14 bases in between. The CDR3 is CASSQERHTDNSPLHF. The CDR3 bases are TGTGCCAGCAGCCAGGAAAGACACACAGATAATTCACCCCTCCACTTT.

The chain carries TRBV3-1 (or the pseudogene TRBV3-2) and TRBJ2-3; 13 bases agree with TRBD2. The CDR3 totals 17 residues. Trimming at V came to 4 bases and at J to 3 bases, leaving 7 bases not matched to a gene. From germline, CDR1 is LGHDT and CDR2 YNNKEL (reference sequence). CDR3 nucleotides: TGTGCCAGCAGCCCCGGGACTAGCGGGGATTGGACAGATACGCAGTATTTT. Its protein is CASSPGTSGDWTDTQYF.

The V gene is TRBV7-2, the J gene TRBJ2-5; D is perhaps TRBD2 (5 bases). The CDR3 contains 16 residues. V was shortened by 4 bases and J by 4 bases, with 19 bases between the two germline ends. The germline V gene has CDR1 SGHTA and CDR2 FQGNSA. The CDR3 sequence is CASSSQGGSGIETQYF. The DNA for the CDR3 is TGTGCCAGCAGCTCCCAAGGCGGCAGCGGAATAGAGACCCAGTACTTC.

The chain recombines TRBV10-3 with TRBJ1-2, with unresolved D. Germline CDR1 ENHRY, CDR2 SYGVKD. The CDR3 loop spans 14 amino acids. V was pared by 4 bases and J by 7 bases, with 16 bases between. CDR3: CAISVGEPSGGYTF. For the CDR3, the DNA is TGTGCCATCAGTGTTGGGGAACCCTCGGGTGGCTACACCTTC.

V gene TRBV5-1 combines with J gene TRBJ1-6; D is possibly TRBD1 (6 bases). The CDR3 is 15 amino acids. The V end was cut by 1 base, the J end by 9 bases, with 14 bases between. Germline V lookup: CDR1 SGHRS, CDR2 YFSETQ. CDR3 coding DNA: TGCGCCAGCAGCTTGCTACAGGGCAGGGGTTCACCCCTCCACTTT. Amino acid sequence: CASSLLQGRGSPLHF.

This chain uses TRBV4-2 with TRBJ1-4, with 7 positions matching TRBD1. The CDR3 covers 15 residues. Germline V lookup: CDR1 LGHNA, CDR2 YNFKEQ. V was clipped by 0 bases and J by 8 bases; unmatched bases: 6. The CDR3 DNA sequence: TGTGCCAGCAGCCAAGATGGAGGGGGCGCAGAAAAACTGTTTTTT. This gives the protein CASSQDGGGAEKLFF.